This T cell receptor beta chain is drawn from a study of liver allograft versus peripheral blood T cells. Background on the study: A comparison was made between T cell receptor repertoires in transplanted livers and those in recipients' peripheral blood.

Each CDR3 protein is one row after TCRdb ran MiXCR on the reads. The sample includes around 8,800 distinct CDR3 sequences, roughly a fifth of them seen just once. General study findings and limits: Reportedly, liver allograft T cell receptor repertoires differed from peripheral blood ones.

CDR1 ENHRY and CDR2 SYGVKD come from the germline V gene. Trimming removed 6 bases at V and 6 bases at J, with 8 bases between. This CDR3 comprises 12 residues. A note on this clonotype: Its target is not known.

The clonotype originates from a human patient who had a liver transplant. The graft donor may have contributed some T cells. This chain uses TRBV10-3 with TRBJ2-2; a weak D match, TRBD2 (5 bases). DNA for the CDR3: TGTGCCATCAGCGGGGTCCCCGGGGAGCTGTTTTTT. Its protein is CAISGVPGELFF.